This T cell receptor (beta chain) comes out of a study of blood T cell repertoires in COVID-19. Study-wide context: Researchers got acute and convalescent COVID-19 samples from the United States, Italy and Spain. Nucleic acid was either cDNA or gDNA, and it came from T cells, B-cell-depleted T cells, or PBMCs.

Authors' methods: It was from reference gene primer amplification that nucleated cell counts were estimated. The assay was immunoSEQ multiplex PCR, and TCRdb's table has in-frame clones only and misses some. The V and J calls and clone size are taken from that table; D and trimming were inferred from the DNA. The sample consists of some 150,000 clones, approximately 84% of them appearing once. The count of this clone is one. The sequence was collected from a man aged 35 to 55 with acute or convalescent COVID-19. Specimen: peripheral blood.

The DNA of the CDR3 is TGCAGTGCTAGTCGGGGAGCCGAGCAGTACTTC. Protein sequence: CSASRGAEQYF. The gene calls are TRBV20-1 and TRBJ2-7; D possibly corresponds to TRBD2 (5 bases). This CDR3 spans 11 amino acids. With 3 bases removed from V and 6 bases from J, the gap between germline ends came to 9 bases. The germline gives CDR1 DFQATT, CDR2 SNEGSKA (reference sequence).